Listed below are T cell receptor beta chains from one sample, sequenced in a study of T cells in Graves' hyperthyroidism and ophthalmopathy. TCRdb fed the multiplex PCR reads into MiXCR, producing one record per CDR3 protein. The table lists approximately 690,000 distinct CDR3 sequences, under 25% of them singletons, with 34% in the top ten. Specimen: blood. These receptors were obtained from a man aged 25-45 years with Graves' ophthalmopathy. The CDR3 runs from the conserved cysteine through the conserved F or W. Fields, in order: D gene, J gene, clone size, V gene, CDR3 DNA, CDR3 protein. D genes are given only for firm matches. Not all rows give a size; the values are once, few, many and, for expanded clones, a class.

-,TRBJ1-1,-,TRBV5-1,TGCGCCAGCAGCTTGGTCCCATCCGGAGGCACTGAAGCTTTCTTT,CASSLVPSGGTEAFF
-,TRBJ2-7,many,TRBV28,-,CASSSGQGGGLFTYEQYF
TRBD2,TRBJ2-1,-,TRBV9,TGTGCCAGCAGCGGAGCCGGACTAGGCTCCTACAATGAGCAGTTCTTC,CASSGAGLGSYNEQFF
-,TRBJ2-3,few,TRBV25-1,TGTGCCAGCAGTGACGTGCGGACTCTAAGCACAGATACGCAGTATTTT,CASSDVRTLSTDTQYF
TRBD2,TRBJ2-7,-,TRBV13,TGTGCCAGCAGCGTAGGTAGCGGGAGCTCCTACGAGCAGTACTTC,CASSVGSGSSYEQYF
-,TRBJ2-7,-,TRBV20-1,TGCAGTGCTAGACTCCAAGACTCCTACGAGCAGTACTTC,CSARLQDSYEQYF
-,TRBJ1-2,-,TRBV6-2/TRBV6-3,TGTGCCAGCAGTTACAGGAGGACATATGGCTACACCTTC,CASSYRRTYGYTF
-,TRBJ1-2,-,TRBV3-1,TGTGCCAGCAGTCGGACGTCTGGCGGGGGCCACAACTCCTACACCTTC,CASSRTSGGGHNSYTF
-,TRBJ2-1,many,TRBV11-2,TGTGCCAGCAGCCGGGCCGGGACTTTCAATGAGCAGTTCTTC,CASSRAGTFNEQFF
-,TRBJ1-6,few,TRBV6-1,TGTGCCAGCTCCCAAAGTGCGGGATCGTGGAATTCACCCCTCCACTTT,CASSQSAGSWNSPLHF
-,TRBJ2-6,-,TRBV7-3,TGTGCCAGCAGCCCAGCCCCAGGGGCCAACGTCCTGACTTTC,CASSPAPGANVLTF
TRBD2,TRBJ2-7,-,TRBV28,TGTGCCAGCAGTTCTAGGGTACTAGCGGTCTACGAGCAGTACTTC,CASSSRVLAVYEQYF
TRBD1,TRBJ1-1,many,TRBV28,TGTGCCAGCAGTCTCGCGGACAGGGCTGAAGCTTTCTTT,CASSLADRAEAFF
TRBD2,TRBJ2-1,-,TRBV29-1,TGCAGCGTCCCTGGCGGCGGGGGCTCCTACAATGAGCAGTTCTTC,CSVPGGGGSYNEQFF
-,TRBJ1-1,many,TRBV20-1,TGCAGTGCTCTTCGGCCAGGGGTATTCGACACTGAAGCTTTCTTT,CSALRPGVFDTEAFF